This T cell receptor beta chain stems from a study of T cells in Graves' hyperthyroidism and ophthalmopathy. Study-wide results and caveats: Researchers report that a 13 V-J model separated ophthalmopathy from stable hyperthyroidism.

Germline assignment: CDR1 MNHEY and CDR2 SMNVEV (reference sequence). CDR3 length: 16 residues. The V end lost 6 bases, the J end lost 6 bases, and 24 bases lay between the germline ends. This clonotype was recorded at least ten times. No antigen is known for it. What was amplified from RNA transcripts were TCR beta CDR3 regions. A first-round RT-PCR of the TCR CDR3 used the HTBI primer set. TCRdb ran MiXCR on the multiplex PCR reads and lists one entry per CDR3 protein. The table includes fewer than 350,000 distinct CDR3 sequences, 15% to 20% detected once. Isolation of PBMCs was performed on 8.5 to 10 ml fresh peripheral blood.

The V call is TRBV27, the J call TRBJ2-7, with D possibly matching TRBD1 (6 bases). The sequencing sample was made of blood. The TCR was taken from a woman aged 35 to 49 with Graves' ophthalmopathy. CDR3 amino acids: CASSYQYRGGPLEQYF. CDR3 bases: TGTGCCAGCAGCTATCAGTATCGAGGGGGTCCCCTCGAGCAGTACTTC.